This entry lists 22 T cell receptor beta chains sequenced from one sample in a study of shared clonotypes between healthy human individuals. TCRdb's copy holds only in-frame clones and misses some; the assay was immunoSEQ multiplex PCR. This table holds hundreds of thousands of clones, approximately 92% found once. Positively selected for CCR7, the CD45RO-negative cells used as naive CD8 cells excluded terminally differentiated effector memory CD45RA+ cells. Input material: naive CD8+ T cells sorted from blood. The receptors come from a man under 40 in good health.

The V gene is TRBV28, the J gene TRBJ2-7; 7 positions agree with TRBD1. The germline CDR1 and CDR2 sequences are MDHEN and SYDVKM. This CDR3 comprises 14 residues. V trimming: 5 bases; J trimming: 2 bases; junction bases outside the gene matches: 6. CDR3 sequence reads: CASSATGSTYEQYF. DNA of the CDR3: TGTGCCAGCAGTGCGACAGGGTCGACCTACGAGCAGTACTTC. Drawing the rest from reference TRBV28 and TRBJ2-7, the complete variable domain is DVKVTQSSRYLVKRTGEKVFLECVQDMDHENMFWYRQDPGLGLRLIYFSYDVKMKEKGDIPEGYSVSREKKERFSLILESASTNQTSMYLCASSATGSTYEQYFGPGTRLTVT.

The chain employs TRBV9 and TRBJ2-7, with 9 nucleotides matching TRBD1. Looked up from germline, CDR1 is SGDLS and CDR2 is YYNGEE. After removal of 3 bases from V and 5 bases from J, the junction contained 9 bases not matched to a gene. CDR3 length equals 15 residues. CDR3 region: CASSDRDRVLNEQYF. The CDR3 DNA reads as TGTGCCAGCAGCGACCGGGACAGGGTTCTTAACGAGCAGTACTTC.

V gene TRBV4-1 combines with J gene TRBJ2-3; 7 nucleotides match TRBD2. This CDR3 is 14 amino acids long. The J segment lost 4 bases and the V segment lost 4 bases, leaving 5 bases of the junction unmatched. Germline CDR1 MGHRA, CDR2 YSYEKL. CDR3 DNA: TGCGCCAGCAGCCTTGGGCTAGCGGCAGATACGCAGTATTTT. Translated, it gives CASSLGLAADTQYF.

The chain links TRBV28 to TRBJ2-7; 10 nucleotides line up with TRBD2. V shed 4 bases, J shed 2 bases, and the junction held 14 bases outside the gene matches. Per germline, CDR1 MDHEN and CDR2 SYDVKM. This CDR3 comprises 18 residues. The chain's CDR3 is CASSSPGLADTQPYEQYF. CDR3 bases: TGTGCCAGCAGTTCCCCCGGACTAGCGGATACACAGCCCTACGAGCAGTACTTC.

This clone showed up just once. The chain recombines TRBV7-6 with TRBJ2-1; a weak D match, TRBD2 (6 bases). This CDR3 has 15 residues. Germline loops: CDR1 SGHVS, CDR2 FNYEAQ. V dropped 5 bases and J dropped 7 bases, with 18 bases sitting between them. As DNA, the CDR3 is TGTGCCAGCAGCGAAGAACCTAGCGTGGGAAATGAGCAGTTCTTC. This translates into CASSEEPSVGNEQFF.

This CDR3 reads CASSYDLTGGIGQYF. The CDR3 bases are TGTGCCAGCAGTTACGACTTGACAGGGGGAATCGGGCAGTACTTC. The V gene is TRBV6-5, the J gene TRBJ2-7, with 9 bases lining up with TRBD1. V dropped 2 bases and J dropped 9; count of bases not matched to a gene: 11. The CDR3 is 15 residues long. Looked up from germline, CDR1 is MNHEY and CDR2 is SVGAGI.

J is TRBJ1-1 and V is TRBV29-1, with TRBD1 as a possible D gene (6 bases). The CDR3 sequence is 12 residues long. Trimming took 6 bases from V and 3 from J, leaving 11 bases between them. Germline V gene data show CDR1 as SQVTM and CDR2 as ANQGSEA. CDR3 DNA sequence: TGCAGCGTGCGCCGGGGGCACACTGAAGCTTTCTTT. Translated, it gives CSVRRGHTEAFF.

The chain joins TRBV4-3 to TRBJ2-7; perhaps TRBD2 as D (5 bases). Germline CDR1 and CDR2: LGHNA and YSLEER. Trimming shortened V by 1 base and J by 2 bases, and 12 bases separated the two germline ends. The CDR3 is 15 residues long. CDR3 nucleotides: TGCGCCAGCAGCCAAGGGAATACGCGGGCCTACGAGCAGTACTTC. It is translated as CASSQGNTRAYEQYF.

CDR3 sequence: CASSVGTRTDTQYF. Written as DNA, the CDR3 is TGTGCCAGCAGCGTAGGTACCCGCACAGATACGCAGTATTTT. The chain combines TRBV9 with TRBJ2-3; D gene uncertain. Per germline, CDR1 SGDLS and CDR2 YYNGEE. The germline V and J ends were trimmed by 0 bases and 1 base, with 6 bases remaining between them. The CDR3 loop spans 14 amino acids.

This clone has just a few counts. The rearrangement links TRBV4-1 to TRBJ2-7, with 7 bases that match TRBD2. The germline V gene has CDR1 MGHRA and CDR2 YSYEKL. The ends lost 1 base at V and 5 bases at J; junction bases unmatched: 11. This CDR3 spans 16 amino acids. DNA of the CDR3: TGCGCCAGCAGCCAAGTTCCCGGGGGGATCTACGACGAGCAGTACTTC. It translates to CASSQVPGGIYDEQYF.

The gene calls are TRBV7-2 and TRBJ2-3; 7 bases match TRBD1. V shed 4 bases and J 6 bases; nucleotides not matched to a gene: 7. From germline, CDR1 is SGHTA and CDR2 FQGNSA. The CDR3 consists of 14 residues. The CDR3 sequence is CASSSDRVGDTQYF. The CDR3 bases are TGTGCCAGCAGCTCAGACAGGGTTGGGGATACGCAGTATTTT.

This chain connects TRBV9 to TRBJ2-3; 7 bases are a match to TRBD1. Trimming removed 4 bases from V and 2 bases from J; junction bases left unmatched: 13. The CDR3 is made up of 17 amino acids. Germline-derived CDR1 and CDR2 are SGDLS and YYNGEE. CDR3 sequence reads: CASSPRTGLSLTDTQYF. The CDR3 coding sequence is TGTGCCAGCAGCCCCAGGACAGGCCTATCCCTCACAGATACGCAGTATTTT.

This chain links TRBV4-1 with TRBJ1-5; D perhaps matches TRBD1 (6 bases). The germline CDR1 and CDR2 sequences are MGHRA and YSYEKL. V lost 2 bases and J lost 7, with 9 bases in between. The CDR3 runs 13 residues. CDR3 DNA sequence: TGCGCCAGCAGCCAACTCCAGGGGCAGCCCCAGCATTTT. Translation: CASSQLQGQPQHF.

The table lists this clone with a few counts. The J gene is TRBJ1-2, the V gene TRBV2, with D possibly matching TRBD1 (6 bases). The germline V and J ends were trimmed by 2 bases and 5 bases, with 9 bases remaining between them. Per germline, CDR1 SNHLY and CDR2 FYNNEI. The CDR3 runs 13 residues. CDR3 bases: TGTGCCAGCAGTGAAAGGGGGAGTTATGGCTACACCTTC. This encodes CASSERGSYGYTF.

The chain employs TRBV28 and TRBJ1-2; TRBD1 matches 7 bases. Per the germline V gene, CDR1 is MDHEN and CDR2 is SYDVKM. V lost 6 bases and J lost 0; bases outside the gene matches: 4. This CDR3 comprises 14 residues. CDR3 bases: TGTGCCAGCAGCTTAACAGGGGCTAACTATGGCTACACCTTC. As protein: CASSLTGANYGYTF.

The chain is built from TRBV28 and TRBJ1-1; TRBD1 aligns across 7 bases. Germline CDR1 reads MDHEN; CDR2 reads SYDVKM. The CDR3 sequence is 14 residues long. The V segment lost 6 bases and the J segment 1 base; nucleotides outside the gene matches: 5. CDR3 loop: CASSYGQENTEAFF. The CDR3 region has the DNA TGTGCCAGCAGCTACGGACAGGAGAACACTGAAGCTTTCTTT.

By share, this clone counts as medium-sized (0.01 to 0.1%). CDR3 nucleotides: TGTGCCAGCAGTGCCCCTGCGGGCGCAGGCACAGATACGCAGTATTTT. Its protein is CASSAPAGAGTDTQYF. J is TRBJ2-3 and V is TRBV27; TRBD2 is a possible D gene (5 bases). V shed 5 bases and J shed 1 base, with 16 bases lying between them. The germline V gene has CDR1 MNHEY and CDR2 SMNVEV (reference sequence). The CDR3 has 16 residues.

V gene TRBV27 combines with J gene TRBJ2-3, with TRBD2 identical over 9 bases. Trimming took 10 bases from V and 5 from J; bases not matched to a gene: 7. The length of the CDR3 is 13 residues. Germline V CDR1 and CDR2: MNHEY, SMNVEV (reference sequence). The CDR3 here is CATGTSHIDTQYF. CDR3 coding DNA: TGTGCCACCGGGACTAGCCACATAGATACGCAGTATTTT.

The genes are TRBV7-9 and TRBJ2-4, with 10 bases lining up with TRBD2. Per the germline V gene, CDR1 is SEHNR and CDR2 is FQNEAQ (reference sequence). The CDR3 runs 18 residues. Trimming took 5 bases from V and 2 from J; bases not matched to a gene: 12. The CDR3 region is CASSTPGASGSSKNIQYF. For the CDR3, the DNA is TGTGCCAGCAGCACCCCAGGGGCTAGCGGGAGTTCCAAAAACATTCAGTACTTC.

CDR3 DNA sequence: TGTGCCAGCAGTTTACGCCCTTTGAGCTCCTACAATGAGCAGTTCTTC. Translating it yields CASSLRPLSSYNEQFF. V is TRBV28 and J is TRBJ2-1; unclear D gene. This CDR3 contains 16 residues. The germline V and J ends were trimmed by 2 bases and 0 bases, with 11 bases remaining between them. CDR1 and CDR2 from the germline V gene are MDHEN and SYDVKM.

CDR3 nucleotide sequence: TGTGCCAGCAGTTACTCAGGAGAGGGCTACACCTTC. Translating gives CASSYSGEGYTF. The chain combines TRBV6-5 with TRBJ1-2; D gene ambiguous. CDR3 length: 12 amino acids. Germline-derived CDR1 and CDR2 are MNHEY and SVGAGI. V lost 0 bases and J lost 8, with 7 bases in between.

The chain is built from TRBV27 and TRBJ2-1; D assignment may be TRBD1 or TRBD2 (5 bases each). V lost 7 bases and J lost 3, with 16 bases in between. Germline loops: CDR1 MNHEY, CDR2 SMNVEV (reference sequence). This CDR3 is 15 amino acids long. The CDR3 bases are TGTGCCAGCACCATCGGGACGCCGCTCTACAATGAGCAGTTCTTC. Translated, it gives CASTIGTPLYNEQFF.